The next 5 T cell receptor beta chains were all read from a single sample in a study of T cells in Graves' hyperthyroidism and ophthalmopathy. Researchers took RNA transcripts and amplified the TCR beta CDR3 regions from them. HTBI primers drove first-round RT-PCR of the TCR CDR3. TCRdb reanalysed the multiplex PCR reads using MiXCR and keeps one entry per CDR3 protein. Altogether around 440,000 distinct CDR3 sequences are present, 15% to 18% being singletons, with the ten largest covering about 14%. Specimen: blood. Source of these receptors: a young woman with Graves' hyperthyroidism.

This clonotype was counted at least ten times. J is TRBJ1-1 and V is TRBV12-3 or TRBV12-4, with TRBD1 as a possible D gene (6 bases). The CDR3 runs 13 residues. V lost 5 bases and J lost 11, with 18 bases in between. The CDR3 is CASSIQTGTQAFF. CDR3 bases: TGTGCCAGCAGTATTCAAACAGGGACTCAGGCTTTCTTT.

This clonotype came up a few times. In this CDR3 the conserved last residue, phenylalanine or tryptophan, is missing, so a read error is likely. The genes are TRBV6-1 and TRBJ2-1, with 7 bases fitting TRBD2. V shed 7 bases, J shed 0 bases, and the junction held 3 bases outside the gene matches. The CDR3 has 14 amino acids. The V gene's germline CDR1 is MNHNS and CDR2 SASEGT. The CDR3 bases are TGTGCCAGCACCAGGGAGGGCTCCTACAATGAGCAGTTCCTC. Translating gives CASTREGSYNEQFL.

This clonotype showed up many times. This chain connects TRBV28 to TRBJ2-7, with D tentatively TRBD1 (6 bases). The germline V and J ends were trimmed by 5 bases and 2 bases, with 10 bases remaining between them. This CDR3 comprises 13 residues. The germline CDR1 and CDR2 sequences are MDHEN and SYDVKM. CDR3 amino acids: CASSAGEAYEQYF. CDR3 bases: TGTGCCAGCAGTGCAGGGGAAGCCTACGAGCAGTACTTC. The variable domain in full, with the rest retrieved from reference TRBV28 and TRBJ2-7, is DVKVTQSSRYLVKRTGEKVFLECVQDMDHENMFWYRQDPGLGLRLIYFSYDVKMKEKGDIPEGYSVSREKKERFSLILESASTNQTSMYLCASSAGEAYEQYFGPGTRLTVT.

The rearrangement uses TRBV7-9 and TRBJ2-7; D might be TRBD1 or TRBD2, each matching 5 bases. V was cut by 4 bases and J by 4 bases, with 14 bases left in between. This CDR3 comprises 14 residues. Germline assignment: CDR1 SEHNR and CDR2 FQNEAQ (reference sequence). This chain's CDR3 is CASSSGTEPYEQYF. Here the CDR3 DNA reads TGTGCCAGCAGCTCCGGGACGGAACCTTACGAGCAGTACTTC.

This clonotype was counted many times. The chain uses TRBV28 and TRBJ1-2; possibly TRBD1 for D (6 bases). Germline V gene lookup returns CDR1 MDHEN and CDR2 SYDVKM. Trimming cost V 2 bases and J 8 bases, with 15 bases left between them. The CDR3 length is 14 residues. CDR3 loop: CASSLNYRAGGYTF. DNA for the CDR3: TGTGCCAGCAGTTTAAACTACAGGGCAGGCGGCTACACCTTC.